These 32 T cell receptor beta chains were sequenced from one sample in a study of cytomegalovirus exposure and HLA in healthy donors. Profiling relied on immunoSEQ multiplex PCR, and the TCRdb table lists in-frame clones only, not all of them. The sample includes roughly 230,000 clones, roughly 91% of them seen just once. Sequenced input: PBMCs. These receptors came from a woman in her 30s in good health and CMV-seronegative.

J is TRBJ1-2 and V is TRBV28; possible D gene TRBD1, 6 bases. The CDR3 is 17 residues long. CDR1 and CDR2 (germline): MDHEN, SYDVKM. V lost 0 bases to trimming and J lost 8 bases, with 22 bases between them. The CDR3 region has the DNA TGTGCCAGCAGTTTATGGCAGGGGCTTTCATCAGCTAGGGGCTACACCTTC. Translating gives CASSLWQGLSSARGYTF.

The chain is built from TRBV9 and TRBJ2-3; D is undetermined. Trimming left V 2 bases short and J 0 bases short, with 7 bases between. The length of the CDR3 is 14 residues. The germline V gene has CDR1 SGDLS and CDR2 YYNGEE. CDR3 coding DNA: TGTGCCAGCAGCGTCCCTTCTAGCACAGATACGCAGTATTTT. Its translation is CASSVPSSTDTQYF.

CDR3 region: CASSLASGLAVYEQYF. In nucleotides, the CDR3 is TGTGCCAGCAGCTTGGCCTCGGGACTAGCGGTTTACGAGCAGTACTTC. The V and J genes are TRBV5-6 and TRBJ2-7, with TRBD2 matching over 11 bases. Germline V gene lookup returns CDR1 SGHDT and CDR2 YYEEEE. After removal of 0 bases from V and 4 bases from J, the junction contained 6 bases not matched to a gene. The CDR3 sequence is 16 residues long.

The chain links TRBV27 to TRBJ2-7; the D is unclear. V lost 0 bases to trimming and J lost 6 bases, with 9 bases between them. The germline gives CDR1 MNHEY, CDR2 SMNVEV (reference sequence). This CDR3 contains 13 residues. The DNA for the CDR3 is TGTGCCAGCAGTTTATCGACGGGCGCCGAGCAGTACTTC. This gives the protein CASSLSTGAEQYF.

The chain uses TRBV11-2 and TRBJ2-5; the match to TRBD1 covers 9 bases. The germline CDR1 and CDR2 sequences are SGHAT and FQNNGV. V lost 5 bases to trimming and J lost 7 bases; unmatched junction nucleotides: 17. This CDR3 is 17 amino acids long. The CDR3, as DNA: TGTGCCAGCAGCCCAACGGGGTGGGGACAGGGTGTTGGGACCCAGTACTTC. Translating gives CASSPTGWGQGVGTQYF.

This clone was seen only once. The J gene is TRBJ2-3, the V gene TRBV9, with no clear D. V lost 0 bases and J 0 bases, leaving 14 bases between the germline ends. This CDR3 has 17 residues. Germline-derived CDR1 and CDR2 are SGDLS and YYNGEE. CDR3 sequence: CASSVVSQPSSTDTQYF. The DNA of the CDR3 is TGTGCCAGCAGCGTAGTTTCTCAACCGTCTAGCACAGATACGCAGTATTTT.

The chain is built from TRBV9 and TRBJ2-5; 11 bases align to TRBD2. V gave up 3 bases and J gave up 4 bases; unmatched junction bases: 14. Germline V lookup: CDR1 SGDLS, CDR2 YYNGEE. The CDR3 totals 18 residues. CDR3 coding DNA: TGTGCCAGCAGCGCATTAGCGGGAGGGCCGAGCAGTCGAGAGACCCAGTACTTC. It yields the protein CASSALAGGPSSRETQYF.

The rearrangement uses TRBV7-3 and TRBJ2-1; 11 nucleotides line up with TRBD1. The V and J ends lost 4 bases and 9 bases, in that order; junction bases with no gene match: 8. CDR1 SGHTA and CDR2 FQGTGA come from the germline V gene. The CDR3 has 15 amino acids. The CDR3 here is CASSSGQGAFGEQFF. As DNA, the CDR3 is TGTGCCAGCAGCTCCGGACAGGGGGCATTTGGTGAGCAGTTCTTC.

The CDR3 bases are TGTGCCAGCAGTGGGGGTGGCGCGGGTGCTTCCTTTTACTCCTACAATGAGCAGTTCTTC. Residues: CASSGGGAGASFYSYNEQFF. This chain connects TRBV28 to TRBJ2-1; D is possibly TRBD1 or TRBD2 (5 bases each). CDR1 is MDHEN and CDR2 is SYDVKM in the germline V gene. Trimming stripped 5 bases from V and 0 bases from J, with 26 bases between. The CDR3 is 20 residues long.

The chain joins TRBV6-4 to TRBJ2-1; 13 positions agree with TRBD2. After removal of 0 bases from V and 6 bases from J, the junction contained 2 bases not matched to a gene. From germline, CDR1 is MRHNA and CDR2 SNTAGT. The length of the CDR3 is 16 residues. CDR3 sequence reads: CASSDSGLAGANEQFF. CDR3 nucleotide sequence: TGTGCCAGCAGTGACTCAGGACTAGCGGGAGCCAATGAGCAGTTCTTC.

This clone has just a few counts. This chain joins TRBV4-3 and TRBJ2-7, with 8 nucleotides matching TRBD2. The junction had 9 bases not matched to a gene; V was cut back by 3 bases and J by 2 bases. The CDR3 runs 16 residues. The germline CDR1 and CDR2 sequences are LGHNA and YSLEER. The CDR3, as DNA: TGCGCCAGCAGCCACAATAGCGGGACTCAAACCTACGAGCAGTACTTC. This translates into CASSHNSGTQTYEQYF.

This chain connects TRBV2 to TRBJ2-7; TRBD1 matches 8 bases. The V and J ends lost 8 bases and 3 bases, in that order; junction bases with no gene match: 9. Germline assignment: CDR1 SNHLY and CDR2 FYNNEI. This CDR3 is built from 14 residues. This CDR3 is CASASDRDFYEQYF. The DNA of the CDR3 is TGTGCCAGCGCCTCGGACAGGGACTTCTACGAGCAGTACTTC.

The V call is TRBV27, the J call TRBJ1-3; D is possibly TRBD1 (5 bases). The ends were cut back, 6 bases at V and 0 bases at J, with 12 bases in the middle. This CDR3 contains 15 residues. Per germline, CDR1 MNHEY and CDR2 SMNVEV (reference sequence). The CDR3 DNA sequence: TGTGCCAGCAGATCCCGGGACTCCTCTGGAAACACCATATATTTT. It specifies CASRSRDSSGNTIYF.

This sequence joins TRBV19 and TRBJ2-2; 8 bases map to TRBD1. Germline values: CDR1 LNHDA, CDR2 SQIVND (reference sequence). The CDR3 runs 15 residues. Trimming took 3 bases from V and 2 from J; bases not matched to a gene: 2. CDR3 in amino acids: CASSIDRGNTGELFF. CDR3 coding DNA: TGTGCCAGTAGTATCGACAGGGGAAACACCGGGGAGCTGTTTTTT.

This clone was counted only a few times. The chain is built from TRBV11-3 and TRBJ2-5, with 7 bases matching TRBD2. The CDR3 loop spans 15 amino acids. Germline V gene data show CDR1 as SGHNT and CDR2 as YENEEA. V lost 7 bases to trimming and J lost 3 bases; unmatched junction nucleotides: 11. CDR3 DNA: TGTGCCAGCACCCCCCCGGGGGAGGGAGAAGAGACCCAGTACTTC. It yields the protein CASTPPGEGEETQYF.

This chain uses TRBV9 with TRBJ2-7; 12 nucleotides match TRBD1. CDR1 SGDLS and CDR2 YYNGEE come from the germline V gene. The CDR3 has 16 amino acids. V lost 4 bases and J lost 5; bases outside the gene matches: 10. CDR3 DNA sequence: TGTGCCAGCAGCCCAAGAGGGGACAGGGGGCGCCACGAGCAGTACTTC. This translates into CASSPRGDRGRHEQYF. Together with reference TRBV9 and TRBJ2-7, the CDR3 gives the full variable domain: DSGVTQTPKHLITATGQRVTLRCSPRSGDLSVYWYQQSLDQGLQFLIQYYNGEERAKGNILERFSAQQFPDLHSELNLSSLELGDSALYFCASSPRGDRGRHEQYFGPGTRLTVT.

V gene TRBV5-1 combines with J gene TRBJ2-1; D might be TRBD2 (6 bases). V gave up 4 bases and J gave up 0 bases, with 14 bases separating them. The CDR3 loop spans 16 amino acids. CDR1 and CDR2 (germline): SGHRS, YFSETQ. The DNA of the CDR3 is TGCGCCAGCAGCGGCCGGGACTCGAGCTCCTACAATGAGCAGTTCTTC. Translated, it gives CASSGRDSSSYNEQFF.

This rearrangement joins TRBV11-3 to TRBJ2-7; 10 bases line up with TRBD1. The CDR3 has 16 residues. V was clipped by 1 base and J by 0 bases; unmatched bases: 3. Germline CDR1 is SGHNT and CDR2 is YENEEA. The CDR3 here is CASSLVRDRGSYEQYF. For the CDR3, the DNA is TGTGCCAGCAGCTTAGTCCGGGACAGGGGCTCCTACGAGCAGTACTTC. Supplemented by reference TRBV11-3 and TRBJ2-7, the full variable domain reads EAGVVQSPRYKIIEKKQPVAFWCNPISGHNTLYWYLQNLGQGPELLIRYENEEAVDDSQLPKDRFSAERLKGVDSTLKIQPAELGDSAVYLCASSLVRDRGSYEQYFGPGTRLTVT.

The CDR3 sequence: CASSVDFFQRTDTQYF. For the CDR3, the DNA is TGTGCCAGCAGCGTAGACTTTTTTCAGCGCACAGATACGCAGTATTTT. The chain joins TRBV7-8 to TRBJ2-3, with D uncertain. Germline assignment: CDR1 SGHVS and CDR2 FQNEAQ. This CDR3 contains 16 residues. V lost 5 bases to trimming and J lost 1 base, with 16 bases between them. Using reference TRBV7-8 and TRBJ2-3 for the parts outside the CDR3, the full variable domain is GAGVSQSPRYKVAKRGQDVALRCDPISGHVSLFWYQQALGQGPEFLTYFQNEAQLDKSGLPSDRFFAERPEGSVSTLKIQRTQQEDSAVYLCASSVDFFQRTDTQYFGPGTRLTVL.

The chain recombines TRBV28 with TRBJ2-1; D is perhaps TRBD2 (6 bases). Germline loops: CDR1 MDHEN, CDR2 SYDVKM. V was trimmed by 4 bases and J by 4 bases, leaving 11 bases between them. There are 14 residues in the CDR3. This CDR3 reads CASSSSGVYNEQFF. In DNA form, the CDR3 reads TGTGCCAGCAGTTCGTCGGGGGTTTACAATGAGCAGTTCTTC.

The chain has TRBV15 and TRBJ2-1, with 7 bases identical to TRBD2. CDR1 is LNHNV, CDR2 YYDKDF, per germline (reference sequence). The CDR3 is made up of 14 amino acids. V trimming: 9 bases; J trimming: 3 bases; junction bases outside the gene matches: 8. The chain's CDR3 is CATALAAYYNEQFF. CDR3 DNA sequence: TGTGCCACAGCGCTAGCGGCTTACTACAATGAGCAGTTCTTC.

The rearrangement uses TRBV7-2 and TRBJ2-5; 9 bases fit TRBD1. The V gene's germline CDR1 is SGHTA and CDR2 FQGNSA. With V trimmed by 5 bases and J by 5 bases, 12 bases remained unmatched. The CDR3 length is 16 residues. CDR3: CASSPGRGQGGETQYF. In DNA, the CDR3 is TGTGCCAGCAGCCCGGGCCGGGGACAGGGTGGGGAGACCCAGTACTTC.

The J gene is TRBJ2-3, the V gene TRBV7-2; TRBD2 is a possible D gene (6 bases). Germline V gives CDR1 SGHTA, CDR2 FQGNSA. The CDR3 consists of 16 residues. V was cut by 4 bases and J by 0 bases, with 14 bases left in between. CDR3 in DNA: TGTGCCAGCAGCTCCTGGGACTCCGCTAGCACAGATACGCAGTATTTT. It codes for CASSSWDSASTDTQYF.

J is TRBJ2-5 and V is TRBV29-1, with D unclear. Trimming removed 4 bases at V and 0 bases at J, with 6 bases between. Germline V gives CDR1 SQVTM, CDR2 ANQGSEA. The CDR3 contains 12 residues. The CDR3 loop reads CSVGRYQETQYF. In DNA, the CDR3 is TGCAGCGTTGGCAGATACCAAGAGACCCAGTACTTC.

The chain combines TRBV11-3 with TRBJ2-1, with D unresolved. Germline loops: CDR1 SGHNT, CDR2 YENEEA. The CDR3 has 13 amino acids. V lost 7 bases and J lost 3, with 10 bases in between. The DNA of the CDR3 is TGTGCCAGCAACCAGCAAAACTACAATGAGCAGTTCTTC. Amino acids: CASNQQNYNEQFF.

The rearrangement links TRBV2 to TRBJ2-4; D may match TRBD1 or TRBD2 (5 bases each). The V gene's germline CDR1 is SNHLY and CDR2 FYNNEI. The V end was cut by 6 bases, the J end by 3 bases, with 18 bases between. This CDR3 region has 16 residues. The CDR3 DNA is TGTGCCAGCAGGTACTCCGGGACGGATATCAAAAACATTCAGTACTTC. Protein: CASRYSGTDIKNIQYF.

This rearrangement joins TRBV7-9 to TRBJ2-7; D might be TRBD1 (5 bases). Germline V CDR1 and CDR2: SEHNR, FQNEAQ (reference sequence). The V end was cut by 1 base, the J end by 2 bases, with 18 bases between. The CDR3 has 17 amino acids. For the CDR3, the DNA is TGTGCCAGCAGCTTAGTGGGCCAGGGAAGTACCCCCTACGAGCAGTACTTC. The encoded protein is CASSLVGQGSTPYEQYF.

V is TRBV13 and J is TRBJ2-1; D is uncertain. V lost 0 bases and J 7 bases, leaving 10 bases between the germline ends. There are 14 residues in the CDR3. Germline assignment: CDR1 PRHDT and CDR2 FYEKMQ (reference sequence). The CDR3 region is CASSLGRQLNEQFF. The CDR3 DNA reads TGTGCCAGCAGCTTAGGCCGGCAGTTGAATGAGCAGTTCTTC.

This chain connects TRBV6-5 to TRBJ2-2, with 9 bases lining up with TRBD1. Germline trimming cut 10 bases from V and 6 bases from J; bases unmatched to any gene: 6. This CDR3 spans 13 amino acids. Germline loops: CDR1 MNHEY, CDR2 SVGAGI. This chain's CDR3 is CATKGQGPGELFF. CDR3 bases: TGTGCCACCAAAGGACAGGGGCCCGGGGAGCTGTTTTTT.

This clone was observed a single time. CDR3 amino acids: CASSPLGGSNYGYTF. CDR3 in DNA: TGTGCCAGCAGTCCCTTAGGAGGATCTAACTATGGCTACACCTTC. V gene TRBV2 combines with J gene TRBJ1-2; D uncertain. Germline loops: CDR1 SNHLY, CDR2 FYNNEI. This CDR3 is 15 amino acids long. The V gene lost 5 bases and the J gene lost 0 bases, with 13 bases spanning the gap.

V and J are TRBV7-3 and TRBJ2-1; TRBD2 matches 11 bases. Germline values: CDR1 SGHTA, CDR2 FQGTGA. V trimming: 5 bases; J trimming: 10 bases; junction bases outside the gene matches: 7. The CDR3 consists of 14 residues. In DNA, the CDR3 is TGTGCCAGCAGCCCAGGAAGGACTAGCGGGGAGCAGTTCTTC. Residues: CASSPGRTSGEQFF.

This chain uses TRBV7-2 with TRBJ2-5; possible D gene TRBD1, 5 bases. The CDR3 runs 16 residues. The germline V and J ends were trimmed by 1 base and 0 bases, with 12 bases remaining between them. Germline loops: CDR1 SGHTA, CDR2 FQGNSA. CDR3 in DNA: TGTGCCAGCAGCTTAGGCAGGGTACCCGACCAAGAGACCCAGTACTTC. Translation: CASSLGRVPDQETQYF.